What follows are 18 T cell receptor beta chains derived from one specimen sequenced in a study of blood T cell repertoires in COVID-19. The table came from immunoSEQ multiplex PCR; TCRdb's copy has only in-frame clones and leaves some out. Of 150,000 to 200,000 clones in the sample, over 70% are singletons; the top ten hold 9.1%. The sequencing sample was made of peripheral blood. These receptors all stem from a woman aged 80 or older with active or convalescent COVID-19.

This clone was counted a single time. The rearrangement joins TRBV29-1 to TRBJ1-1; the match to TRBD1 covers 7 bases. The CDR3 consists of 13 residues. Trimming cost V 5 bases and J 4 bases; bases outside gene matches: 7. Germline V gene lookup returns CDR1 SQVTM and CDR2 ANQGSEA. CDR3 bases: TGCAGCGTTCTTCTGACAGGGAGCACTGAAGCTTTCTTT. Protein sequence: CSVLLTGSTEAFF.

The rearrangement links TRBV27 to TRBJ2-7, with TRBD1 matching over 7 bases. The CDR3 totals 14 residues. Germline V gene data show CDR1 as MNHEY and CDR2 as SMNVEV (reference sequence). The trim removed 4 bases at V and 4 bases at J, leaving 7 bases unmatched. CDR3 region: CASSSLTGWYEQYF. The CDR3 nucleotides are TGTGCCAGCAGTTCTCTGACAGGGTGGTACGAGCAGTACTTC.

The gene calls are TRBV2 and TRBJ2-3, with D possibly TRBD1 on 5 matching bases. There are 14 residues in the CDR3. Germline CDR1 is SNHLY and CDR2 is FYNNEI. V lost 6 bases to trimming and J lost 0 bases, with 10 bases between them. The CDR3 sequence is CASRIRASTDTQYF. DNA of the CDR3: TGTGCCAGCAGGATCAGGGCTAGCACAGATACGCAGTATTTT.

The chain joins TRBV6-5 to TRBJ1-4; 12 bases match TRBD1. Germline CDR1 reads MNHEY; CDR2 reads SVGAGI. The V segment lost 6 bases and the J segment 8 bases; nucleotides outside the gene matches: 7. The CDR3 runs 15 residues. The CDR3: CASSRDRGRFEKLFF. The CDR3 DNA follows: TGTGCCAGCAGCCGGGACAGGGGGCGCTTCGAAAAACTGTTTTTT.

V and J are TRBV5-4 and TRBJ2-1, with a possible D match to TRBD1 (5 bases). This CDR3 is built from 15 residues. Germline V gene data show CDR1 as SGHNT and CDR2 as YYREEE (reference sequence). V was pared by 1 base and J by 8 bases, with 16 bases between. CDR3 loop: CASSLLGLPSDEQFF. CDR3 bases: TGTGCCAGCAGCTTGCTGGGGCTCCCCTCAGATGAGCAGTTCTTC.

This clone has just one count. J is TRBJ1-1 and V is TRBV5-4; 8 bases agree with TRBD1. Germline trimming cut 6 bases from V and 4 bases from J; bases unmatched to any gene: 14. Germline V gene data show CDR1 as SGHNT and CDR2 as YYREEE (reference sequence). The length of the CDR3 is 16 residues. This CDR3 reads CASTHGQGAEGTEAFF. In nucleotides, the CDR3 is TGTGCCAGCACCCATGGTCAGGGGGCAGAGGGCACTGAAGCTTTCTTT.

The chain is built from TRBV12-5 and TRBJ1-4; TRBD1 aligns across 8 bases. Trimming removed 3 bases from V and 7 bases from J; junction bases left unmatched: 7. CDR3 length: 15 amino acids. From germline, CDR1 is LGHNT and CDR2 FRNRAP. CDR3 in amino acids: CASGFGDRGPEKLFF. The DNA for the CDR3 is TGTGCTAGTGGTTTCGGTGACAGGGGACCTGAAAAACTGTTTTTT.

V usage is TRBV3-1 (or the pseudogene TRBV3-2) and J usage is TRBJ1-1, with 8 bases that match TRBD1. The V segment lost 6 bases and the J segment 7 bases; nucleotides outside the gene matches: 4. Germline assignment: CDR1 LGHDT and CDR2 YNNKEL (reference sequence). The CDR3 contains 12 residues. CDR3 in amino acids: CASSQQGGEAFF. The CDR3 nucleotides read TGTGCCAGCAGTCAACAGGGGGGTGAAGCTTTCTTT.

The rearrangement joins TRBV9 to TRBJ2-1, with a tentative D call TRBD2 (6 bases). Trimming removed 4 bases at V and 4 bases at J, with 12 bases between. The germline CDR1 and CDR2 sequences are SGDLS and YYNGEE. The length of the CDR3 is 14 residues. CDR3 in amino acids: CASSLEGRYNEQFF. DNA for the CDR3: TGTGCCAGCAGCTTGGAGGGACGTTACAATGAGCAGTTCTTC.

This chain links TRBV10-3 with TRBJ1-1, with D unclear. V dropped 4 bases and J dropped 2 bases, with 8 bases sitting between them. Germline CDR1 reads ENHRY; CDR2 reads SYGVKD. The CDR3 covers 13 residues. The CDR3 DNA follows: TGTGCCATCAGTGCAAATGTTAACACTGAAGCTTTCTTT. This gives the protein CAISANVNTEAFF.

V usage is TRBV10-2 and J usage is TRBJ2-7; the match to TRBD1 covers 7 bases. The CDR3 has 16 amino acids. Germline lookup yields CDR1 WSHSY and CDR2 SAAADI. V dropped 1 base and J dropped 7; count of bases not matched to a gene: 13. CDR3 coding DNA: TGCGCCAGCAGTGAGTTGAAAAGACAGGGCTTGAGAGAGCAGTACTTC. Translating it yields CASSELKRQGLREQYF.

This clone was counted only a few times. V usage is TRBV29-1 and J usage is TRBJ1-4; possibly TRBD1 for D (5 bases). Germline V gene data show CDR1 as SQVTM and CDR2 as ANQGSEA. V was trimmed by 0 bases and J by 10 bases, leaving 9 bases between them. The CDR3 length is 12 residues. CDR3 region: CSVEDRDLKLFF. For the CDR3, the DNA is TGCAGCGTTGAAGACAGGGATTTAAAACTGTTTTTT.

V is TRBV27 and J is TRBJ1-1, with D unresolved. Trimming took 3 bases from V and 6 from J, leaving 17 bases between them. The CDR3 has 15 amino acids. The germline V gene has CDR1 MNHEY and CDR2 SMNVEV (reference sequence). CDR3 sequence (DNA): TGTGCCAGCAGTTTCGGCCCCGTTGAGAGGGCTGAAGCTTTCTTT. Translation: CASSFGPVERAEAFF.

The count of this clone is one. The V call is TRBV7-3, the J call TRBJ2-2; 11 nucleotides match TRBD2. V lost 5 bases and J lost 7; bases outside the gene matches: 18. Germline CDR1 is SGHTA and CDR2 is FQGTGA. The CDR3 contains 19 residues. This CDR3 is CASSPSGLAGPGGDGELFF. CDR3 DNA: TGTGCCAGCAGCCCCTCCGGACTAGCGGGTCCCGGGGGGGACGGGGAGCTGTTTTTT.

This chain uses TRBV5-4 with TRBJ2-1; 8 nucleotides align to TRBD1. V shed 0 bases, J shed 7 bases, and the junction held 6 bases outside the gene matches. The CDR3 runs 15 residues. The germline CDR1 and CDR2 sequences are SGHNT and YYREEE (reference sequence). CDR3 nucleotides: TGTGCCAGCAGCTTGGGACAGGGGTTCGGGAATGAGCAGTTCTTC. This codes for CASSLGQGFGNEQFF.

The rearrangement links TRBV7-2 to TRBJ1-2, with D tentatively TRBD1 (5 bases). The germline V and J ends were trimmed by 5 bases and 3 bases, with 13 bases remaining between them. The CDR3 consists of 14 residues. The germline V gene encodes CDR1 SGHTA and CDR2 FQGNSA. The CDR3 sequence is CASSPTTGDYGYTF. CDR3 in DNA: TGTGCCAGCAGCCCAACCACAGGTGACTATGGCTACACCTTC.

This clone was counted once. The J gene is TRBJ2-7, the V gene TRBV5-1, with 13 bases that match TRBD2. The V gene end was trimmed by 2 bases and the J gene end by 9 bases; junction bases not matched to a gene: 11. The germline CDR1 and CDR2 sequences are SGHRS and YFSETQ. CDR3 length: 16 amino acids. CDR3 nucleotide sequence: TGCGCCAGCAGCTTCGGGACTAGCGGGGCCCGAGGTGGGCAGTACTTC. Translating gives CASSFGTSGARGGQYF. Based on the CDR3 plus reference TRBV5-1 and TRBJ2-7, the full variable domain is KAGVTQTPRYLIKTRGQQVTLSCSPISGHRSVSWYQQTPGQGLQFLFEYFSETQRNKGNFPGRFSGRQFSNSRSEMNVSTLELGDSALYLCASSFGTSGARGGQYFGPGTRLTVT.

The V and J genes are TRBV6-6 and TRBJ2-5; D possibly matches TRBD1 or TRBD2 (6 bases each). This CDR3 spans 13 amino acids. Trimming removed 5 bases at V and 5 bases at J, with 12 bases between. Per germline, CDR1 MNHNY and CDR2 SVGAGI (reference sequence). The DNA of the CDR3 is TGTGCCAGCAGTCGGGGGCCCGGCGAGACCCAGTACTTC. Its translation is CASSRGPGETQYF.